The next 17 T cell receptor beta chains were all read from a single sample in a study of cytomegalovirus exposure and HLA in healthy donors. A multiplex PCR was run with 60 Vbeta primers and 13 Jbeta primers. Libraries were prepared by immunoSEQ multiplex PCR; TCRdb keeps only in-frame clonotypes and omits some of them. The data hold under 200,000 clones, with roughly 80% observed a single time. The sequencing input was PBMCs. These receptors all stem from a man in his fifties or sixties in good health and CMV-seronegative.

Note on this clone: One junction end disagrees with the germline gene, perhaps due to a read error. The sample contains more than one DNA sequence encoding this CDR3. The chain uses TRBV7-9 and TRBJ2-7; TRBD1 is a possible D gene (5 bases). Germline assignment: CDR1 SEHNR and CDR2 FQNEAQ (reference sequence). The CDR3 contains 17 residues. The DNA for the CDR3 is TGTGCCAGCAGCGTAAGTCGGGCGGACAAAGGAAACTACGAGCAATACTTC. Encoded protein: CASSVSRADKGNYEQYF.

V usage is TRBV7-9 and J usage is TRBJ2-5; D unclear. Germline V CDR1 and CDR2: SEHNR, FQNEAQ (reference sequence). The CDR3 spans 15 residues. V was cut by 3 bases and J by 4 bases, with 15 bases left in between. CDR3 sequence reads: CASSFLSAGAETQYF. For the CDR3, the DNA is TGTGCCAGCAGCTTTCTATCGGCAGGTGCAGAGACCCAGTACTTC. Full variable domain (missing parts from reference TRBV7-9 and TRBJ2-5): DTGVSQNPRHKITKRGQNVTFRCDPISEHNRLYWYRQTLGQGPEFLTYFQNEAQLEKSRLLSDRFSAERPKGSFSTLEIQRTEQGDSAMYLCASSFLSAGAETQYFGPGTRLLVL.

V and J are TRBV18 and TRBJ2-7; 8 nucleotides line up with TRBD2. V lost 3 bases and J lost 3; bases outside the gene matches: 7. The CDR3 runs to 15 residues. Per germline, CDR1 KGHSH and CDR2 LQKENI. Here the CDR3 reads CASSPPGGGHYEQYF. In nucleotides, the CDR3 is TGTGCCAGCTCACCCCCCGGGGGGGGGCACTACGAGCAGTACTTC.

The rearrangement joins TRBV29-1 to TRBJ2-3; TRBD2 might be the D (5 bases). The CDR3 runs to 11 residues. The germline gives CDR1 SQVTM, CDR2 ANQGSEA. V shed 6 bases and J shed 2 bases, with 6 bases lying between them. The CDR3 DNA is TGCAGCGTAGACTACACAGATACGCAGTATTTT. Protein sequence: CSVDYTDTQYF.

The chain joins TRBV6-1 to TRBJ2-3, with 11 positions matching TRBD1. After removal of 7 bases from V and 3 bases from J, the junction contained 6 bases not matched to a gene. The CDR3 loop spans 15 amino acids. Germline V gene sequence: CDR1 MNHNS, CDR2 SASEGT. CDR3 region: CASKLGQGDTDTQYF. CDR3 bases: TGTGCCAGCAAATTGGGACAGGGGGATACAGATACGCAGTATTTT.

The genes are TRBV27 and TRBJ2-5; the D gene is possibly TRBD1 (7 bases). CDR1 is MNHEY, CDR2 SMNVEV, per germline (reference sequence). V lost 0 bases to trimming and J lost 4 bases, with 12 bases between them. The CDR3 spans 15 residues. The CDR3 DNA reads TGTGCCAGCAGTTTATCGAGGCAGGGGGGAGAGACCCAGTACTTC. This encodes CASSLSRQGGETQYF.

V and J are TRBV7-8 and TRBJ2-7; 12 nucleotides agree with TRBD1. The V segment lost 6 bases and the J segment 4 bases; nucleotides outside the gene matches: 4. The CDR3 has 14 residues. Germline values: CDR1 SGHVS, CDR2 FQNEAQ. The CDR3 sequence: CASSRDRGPYEQYF. Here the CDR3 DNA reads TGTGCCAGCAGTCGGGACAGGGGGCCGTACGAGCAGTACTTC.

The J gene is TRBJ2-1, the V gene TRBV5-1, with a weak D call TRBD2 (6 bases). The CDR3 runs to 19 residues. The germline V gene has CDR1 SGHRS and CDR2 YFSETQ. Deletions cut 5 bases from V and 8 bases from J, with 32 bases between. This CDR3 reads CASRTAGSWSKVSGYEQFF. The CDR3 nucleotides read TGCGCCAGCAGAACGGCCGGGAGCTGGTCTAAGGTCTCTGGGTATGAGCAGTTCTTC. Full variable domain (outside the CDR3, taken from reference TRBV5-1 and TRBJ2-1): KAGVTQTPRYLIKTRGQQVTLSCSPISGHRSVSWYQQTPGQGLQFLFEYFSETQRNKGNFPGRFSGRQFSNSRSEMNVSTLELGDSALYLCASRTAGSWSKVSGYEQFFGPGTRLTVL.

This clone occurred a few times. The chain joins TRBV6-5 to TRBJ1-3; 8 bases map to TRBD1. The CDR3 spans 15 residues. Germline trimming cut 4 bases from V and 0 bases from J; bases unmatched to any gene: 2. Germline V gene data show CDR1 as MNHEY and CDR2 as SVGAGI. CDR3 nucleotide sequence: TGTGCCAGCAGTTCGGGACAGGACTCTGGAAACACCATATATTTT. Translating gives CASSSGQDSGNTIYF.

V usage is TRBV27 and J usage is TRBJ1-2, with 8 bases that match TRBD1. CDR1 and CDR2 (germline): MNHEY, SMNVEV (reference sequence). This CDR3 region has 12 residues. After removal of 6 bases from V and 4 bases from J, the junction contained 1 base not matched to a gene. CDR3 sequence (DNA): TGTGCCAGCAGCGGACAGGGCTATGGCTACACCTTC. It translates to CASSGQGYGYTF.

This clone was seen more than once but under ten times. The J gene is TRBJ2-5, the V gene TRBV2, with 9 nucleotides matching TRBD2. The V gene's germline CDR1 is SNHLY and CDR2 FYNNEI. Losses at the gene ends were 5 bases for V and 3 bases for J; bases not matched to a gene: 7. CDR3 length equals 15 residues. CDR3 nucleotide sequence: TGTGCCAGCAGTTATGGAGCGGGGGGTAAAGAGACCCAGTACTTC. Residues: CASSYGAGGKETQYF.

The table lists this clone with a few counts. The rearrangement links TRBV29-1 to TRBJ1-2, with 7 bases aligning to TRBD1. This CDR3 region has 13 residues. Trimming removed 7 bases from V and 3 bases from J; junction bases left unmatched: 8. Germline CDR1 SQVTM, CDR2 ANQGSEA. CDR3 in DNA: TGCAGCGCCCCGACAGGGAGAGACTATGGCTACACCTTC. It yields the protein CSAPTGRDYGYTF.

V and J are TRBV19 and TRBJ2-3; D may be TRBD2 (5 bases). The CDR3 contains 14 residues. The germline gives CDR1 LNHDA, CDR2 SQIVND (reference sequence). Trimming shortened V by 3 bases and J by 1 base, and 8 bases separated the two germline ends. The CDR3 bases are TGTGCCAGTAGTATCATGCGGGGCACAGATACGCAGTATTTT. Encoded protein: CASSIMRGTDTQYF.

V gene TRBV28 combines with J gene TRBJ2-7, with 8 nucleotides matching TRBD1. The V segment lost 1 base and the J segment 2 bases; nucleotides outside the gene matches: 1. This CDR3 is built from 14 residues. From germline, CDR1 is MDHEN and CDR2 SYDVKM. CDR3 sequence: CASSLSGGAYEQYF. For the CDR3, the DNA is TGTGCCAGCAGTTTATCAGGGGGCGCCTACGAGCAGTACTTC.

The rearrangement links TRBV19 to TRBJ1-4; D is undetermined. The V gene's germline CDR1 is LNHDA and CDR2 SQIVND (reference sequence). Trimming took off 3 bases at V and 8 bases at J, with 7 bases between the two ends. CDR3 length equals 12 residues. The CDR3 loop is CASSIREEKLFF. The CDR3 DNA sequence: TGTGCCAGTAGTATTAGAGAGGAAAAACTGTTTTTT.

The chain recombines TRBV7-9 with TRBJ1-2; TRBD1 matches at 9 bases. The CDR3 is 12 residues long. The germline gives CDR1 SEHNR, CDR2 FQNEAQ (reference sequence). J gave up 8 bases and V 4 bases, and 2 bases lay outside the gene matches. CDR3: CASSSQGAGYTF. CDR3 DNA: TGTGCCAGCAGCTCACAGGGGGCCGGCTACACCTTC.

The V and J genes are TRBV10-1 and TRBJ2-1; D remains ambiguous. The V gene lost 4 bases and the J gene lost 4 bases, with 17 bases spanning the gap. Looked up from germline, CDR1 is WNHNN and CDR2 is SYGVQD (reference sequence). This CDR3 region has 16 residues. The CDR3 loop is CASSGAKVSFYNEQFF. The CDR3, as DNA: TGCGCCAGCAGTGGGGCCAAGGTCTCATTTTACAATGAGCAGTTCTTC.